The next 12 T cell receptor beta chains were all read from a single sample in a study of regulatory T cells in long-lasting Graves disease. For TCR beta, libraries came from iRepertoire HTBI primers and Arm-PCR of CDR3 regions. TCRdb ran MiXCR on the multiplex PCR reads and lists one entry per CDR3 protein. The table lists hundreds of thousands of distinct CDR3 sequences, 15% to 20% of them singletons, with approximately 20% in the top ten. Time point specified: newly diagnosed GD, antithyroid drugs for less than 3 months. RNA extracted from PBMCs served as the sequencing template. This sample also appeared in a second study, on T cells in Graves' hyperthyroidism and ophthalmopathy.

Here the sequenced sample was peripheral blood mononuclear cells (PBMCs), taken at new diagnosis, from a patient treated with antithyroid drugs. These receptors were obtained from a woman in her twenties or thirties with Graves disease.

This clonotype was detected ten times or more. Here the CDR3 DNA reads TGTGCCAGCTCACCAGTCGACAGAAGTTCCTATGGCTACACCTTC. This codes for CASSPVDRSSYGYTF. V and J are TRBV18 and TRBJ1-2; D may be TRBD1 (5 bases). The CDR3 is 15 residues long. Trimming stripped 2 bases from V and 4 bases from J, with 14 bases between. Looked up from germline, CDR1 is KGHSH and CDR2 is LQKENI.

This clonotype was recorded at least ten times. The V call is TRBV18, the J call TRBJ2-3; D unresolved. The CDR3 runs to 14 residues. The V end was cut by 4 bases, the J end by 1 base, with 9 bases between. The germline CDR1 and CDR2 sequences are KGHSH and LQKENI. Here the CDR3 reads CASSLWAGTDTQYF. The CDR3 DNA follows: TGTGCCAGCTCACTGTGGGCGGGCACAGATACGCAGTATTTT.

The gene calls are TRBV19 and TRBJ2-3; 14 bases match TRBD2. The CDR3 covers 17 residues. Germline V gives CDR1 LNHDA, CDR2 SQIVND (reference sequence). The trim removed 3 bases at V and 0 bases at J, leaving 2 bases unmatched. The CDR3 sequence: CASSMRTSGRSTDTQYF. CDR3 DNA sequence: TGTGCCAGTAGTATGCGGACTAGCGGGAGGAGCACAGATACGCAGTATTTT.

CDR3 sequence reads: CSARGGTDTEAFF. DNA for the CDR3: TGCAGTGCTAGGGGGGGCACGGACACTGAAGCTTTCTTT. The rearrangement uses TRBV20-1 and TRBJ1-1; D might be TRBD1 (6 bases). The CDR3 runs to 13 residues. The germline gives CDR1 DFQATT, CDR2 SNEGSKA (reference sequence). V was clipped by 3 bases and J by 3 bases, with 11 bases between them.

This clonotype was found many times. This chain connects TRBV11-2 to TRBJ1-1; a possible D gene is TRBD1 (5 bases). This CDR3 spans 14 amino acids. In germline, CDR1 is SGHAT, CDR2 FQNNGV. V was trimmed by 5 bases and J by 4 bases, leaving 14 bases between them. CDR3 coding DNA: TGTGCCAGCAGCCCGGGCCTTGGGGGCACTGAAGCTTTCTTT. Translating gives CASSPGLGGTEAFF. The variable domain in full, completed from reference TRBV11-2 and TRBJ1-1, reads EAGVAQSPRYKIIEKRQSVAFWCNPISGHATLYWYQQILGQGPKLLIQFQNNGVVDDSQLPKDRFSAERLKGVDSTLKIQPAKLEDSAVYLCASSPGLGGTEAFFGQGTRLTVV.

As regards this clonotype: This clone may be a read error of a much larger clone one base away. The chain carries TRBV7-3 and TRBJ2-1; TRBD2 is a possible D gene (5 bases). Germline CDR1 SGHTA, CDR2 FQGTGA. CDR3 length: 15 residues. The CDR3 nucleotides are TGTGCCAGCAGCTTGGGCGGGCAACCCTACAATGGGCAGTTCTTC. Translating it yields CASSLGGQPYNGQFF.

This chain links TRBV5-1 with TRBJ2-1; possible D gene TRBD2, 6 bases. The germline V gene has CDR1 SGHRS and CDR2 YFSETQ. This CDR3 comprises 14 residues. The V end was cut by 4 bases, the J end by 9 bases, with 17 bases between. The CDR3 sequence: CASSAPPGGLEQFF. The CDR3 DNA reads TGCGCCAGCAGCGCCCCCCCCGGGGGACTTGAGCAGTTCTTC.

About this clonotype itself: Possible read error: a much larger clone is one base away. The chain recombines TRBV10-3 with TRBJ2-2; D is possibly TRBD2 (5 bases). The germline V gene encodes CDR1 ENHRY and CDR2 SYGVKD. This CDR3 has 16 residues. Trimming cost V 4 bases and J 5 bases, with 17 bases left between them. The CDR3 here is CAISGEPKRLTGELFF. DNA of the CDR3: TGTGCCATCAGTGGGGAGCCAAAGCGATTAACCGGGGAGCTGTTTTTT.

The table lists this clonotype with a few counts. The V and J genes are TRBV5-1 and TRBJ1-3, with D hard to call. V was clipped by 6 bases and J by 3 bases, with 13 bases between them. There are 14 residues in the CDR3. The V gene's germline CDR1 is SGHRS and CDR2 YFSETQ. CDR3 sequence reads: CASTATGGGNTIYF. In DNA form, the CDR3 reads TGCGCCAGCACCGCGACCGGAGGTGGAAACACCATATATTTT.

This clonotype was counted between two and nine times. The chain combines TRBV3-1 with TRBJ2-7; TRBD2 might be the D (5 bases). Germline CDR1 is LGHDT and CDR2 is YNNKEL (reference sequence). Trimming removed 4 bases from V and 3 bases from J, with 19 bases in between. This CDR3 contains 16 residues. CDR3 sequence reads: CASSPSLQTNHYEQYF. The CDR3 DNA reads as TGTGCCAGCAGCCCTAGCCTACAGACTAACCACTACGAGCAGTACTTC.

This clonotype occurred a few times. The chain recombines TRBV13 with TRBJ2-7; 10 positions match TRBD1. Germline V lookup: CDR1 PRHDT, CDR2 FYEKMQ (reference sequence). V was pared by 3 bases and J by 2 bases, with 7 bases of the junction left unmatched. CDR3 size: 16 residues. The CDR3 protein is CASSFTATGGPYEQYF. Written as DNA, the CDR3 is TGTGCCAGCAGCTTCACCGCGACAGGGGGCCCCTACGAGCAGTACTTC. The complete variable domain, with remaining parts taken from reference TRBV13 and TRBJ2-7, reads AAGVIQSPRHLIKEKRETATLKCYPIPRHDTVYWYQQGPGQDPQFLISFYEKMQSDKGSIPDRFSAQQFSDYHSELNMSSLELGDSALYFCASSFTATGGPYEQYFGPGTRLTVT.

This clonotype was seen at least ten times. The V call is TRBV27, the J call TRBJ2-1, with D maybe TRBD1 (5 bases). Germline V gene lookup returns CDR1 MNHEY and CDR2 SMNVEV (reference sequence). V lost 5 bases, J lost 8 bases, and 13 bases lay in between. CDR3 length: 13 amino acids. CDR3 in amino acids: CASSRQQRYEQFF. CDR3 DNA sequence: TGTGCCAGCAGTCGACAGCAAAGGTATGAGCAGTTCTTC.